This TCR beta chain stems from a study of Graves' ophthalmopathy and Graves' hyperthyroidism (dated by TCRdb to the late 2010s). Background for the entire study: Peripheral blood was collected before any treatment was given, at the time of initial diagnosis. To tell Graves' ophthalmopathy apart from Graves' hyperthyroidism, and to predict which patients would progress to ophthalmopathy, the study relied on TCR beta repertoire signatures. In total, some 130 blood samples were TCR-sequenced: some 40 ophthalmopathy, some 75 hyperthyroidism and approximately 17 hyperthyroidism-to-ophthalmopathy patients. To explore V-J signatures that separate ophthalmopathy from hyperthyroidism, a discovery set of 100 patients was enrolled, consisting of more than 40 with ophthalmopathy and around 57 with stable hyperthyroidism. An independent validation cohort comprised 18 hyperthyroidism patients and over 15 patients who later progressed from hyperthyroidism to ophthalmopathy. In five to seven hyperthyroidism patients, the T-cell repertoire of thyroid tissue was compared with the T-cell repertoire of blood. Once sampling was done, hyperthyroidism patients were given methimazole at a starting dose of 30 mg daily, while ophthalmopathy patients were given high-dose intravenous methylprednisolone. The 100 or so discovery patients were randomly split 7:3 into training and test sets.

This clonotype was seen ten or more times. Which antigen it targets is not known. It has no much larger one-base neighbor in the sample; base qualities were not kept. For repertoire sequencing, the TCR beta CDR3 regions were amplified from RNA transcripts. HTBI primers and the Qiagen OneStep RT-PCR kit were used in a first-round RT-PCR, which was followed by a second-round multiplex PCR, size selection and purification. Libraries were sequenced paired-end with 100 bp reads on an Illumina HiSeq2000. On the authors' methods: SOAPnuke was used to process the reads, removing any read that contained adapters or uncalled bases, had a mean Phred below 15, or lacked an exact match to the constant primer or identifier. High-quality paired reads were merged with COPE v1.2.5. Unique nucleotide sequences were defined as clonotypes and aligned to IMGT TRB V, D and J references using MiTCR v1.1. Analysis was restricted to V-J combinations with a frequency above 0.0001, which covered roughly 99% of repertoires. For each V-J combination, a TCR clonal expansion and chaos score was defined as F50 clonal expansion divided by the chaos observed in the TCRdist matrix. Features were reduced by Welch's t-statistics and random forest to approximately 12 V-J combinations, which fed a naive Bayes classifier. The similarity between thyroid and blood repertoires was quantified using the Morisita-Horn index. TCRdb reran the public reads through fastp at Q25 and MiXCR, keeping productive beta chains. Each CDR3 protein gets just one entry, which takes the most common genes and DNA from the rows behind it. Here the V and J calls rest on TCRdb's processing, not on the authors' analysis. Here the sample has 200,000 to 250,000 distinct CDR3 sequences; under 25% occur a single time. Of the sample, roughly 39% is held by the ten largest clones.

The ophthalmopathy patients had moderately to severely active disease, with a Clinical Activity Score of 3 or higher, a NOSPECS grade of 4 or higher, and a disease duration of less than 3 months. Anyone with other autoimmune diseases, uncontrolled infections, pregnancy or lactation was excluded from the study. Diagnosis was based on clinical symptoms, serum thyroxine, TRAb, thyroid ultrasound and orbital computed tomography. Using Ficoll-Paque density gradient centrifugation, PBMCs were isolated from 10 ml of fresh peripheral blood. Total RNA was extracted using Trizol reagent, and RNA quality was checked on an Agilent 2100 Bioanalyzer. Study-wide conclusions, independent of this receptor: Most expanded thyroid clonotypes with frequency above 0.001 were also detected in blood, suggesting blood repertoires may reflect the thyroid immune response. The 13-signature model separated ophthalmopathy from stable hyperthyroidism with roughly 90% sensitivity and around 84% specificity in cross-validation, and 80%/75% in the test set. No statistical method was used to predetermine the sample size, and group allocation was not hidden from the investigators. In validation, the model predicted ophthalmopathy progression with roughly 68% sensitivity and roughly 72% specificity; approximately 12 predicted patients were CT-confirmed with GO in a median of approximately 6.2 months.

CDR1 MNHEY and CDR2 SVGAGI were looked up in the germline V gene. From its cysteine to its phenylalanine, the CDR3 spans 15 amino acids. Of all the DNA, just the CDR3 is kept, 45 bases in frame from base 1. V is shortened by 6 bases, J by 3 bases, and the region joining them spans 14 bases. The TCR originated in a woman aged 50 to 60 with Graves' ophthalmopathy. Donor details come from another sample of the same person, matched by shared clones. The sequencing sample was made of peripheral blood. Recombination joined TRBV6-5 with TRBJ2-2; the D gene cannot be resolved beyond TRBD1 or TRBD2, each matching 5 bases. The bases read TGTGCCAGCAGCTTCGGGACGGTCGACACCGGGGAGCTGTTTTTT. Its product reads: CASSFGTVDTGELFF.